This T cell receptor (beta chain) was found in a study of control samples from healthy donors and cancer patients. Profiled with immunoSEQ multiplex PCR; TCRdb holds only in-frame clones, not every one. Of 130,000 or so clones listed, around 90% are singletons. V dropped 7 bases and J dropped 4 bases, with 17 bases sitting between them. This CDR3 is 14 amino acids long. The V gene's germline CDR1 is MNHEY and CDR2 SVGAGI. Sequences were obtained from blood. This clonotype was obtained from a man aged 35 to 55 in good health. V gene TRBV6-5 combines with J gene TRBJ2-7; D is perhaps TRBD1 (5 bases). The CDR3 sequence: CASNAGYSSYEQYF. The DNA for the CDR3 is TGTGCCAGCAATGCAGGGTATTCATCTTACGAGCAGTACTTC.